These T cell receptor beta chains were read from a single sample in a study of shared clonotypes between healthy human individuals. Generated by immunoSEQ multiplex PCR, the TCRdb table keeps only in-frame clones and is missing some. The top ten hold roughly 1.7% of the sample, which has hundreds of thousands of clones, about 74% seen once. Source material: memory CD4+ T cells sorted from blood. These receptors were taken from a woman aged 30 to 39 in good health. Each CDR3 is given with its conserved first and last residue. The D gene is left open where the match is weak. Not all rows give a size; the values are once, few, many and, for expanded clones, a class.

TRBJ2-7	.	TRBD1	TRBV10-1	CASSKTGQGSFYEQYF	TGCGCCAGCAGTAAAACCGGACAGGGGAGCTTCTACGAGCAGTACTTC
TRBJ1-2	few	.	TRBV18	CASSPPDGYGYTF	TGTGCCAGCTCCCCCCCCGACGGCTATGGCTACACCTTC
TRBJ2-5	.	TRBD2	TRBV5-4	CASSPVGGGPPETQYF	TGTGCCAGCAGCCCAGTTGGGGGGGGACCCCCAGAGACCCAGTACTTC
TRBJ2-7	.	.	TRBV11-2	CASSPMTREYEQYF	TGTGCCAGCAGCCCGATGACCAGGGAATACGAGCAGTACTTC
TRBJ1-5	.	.	TRBV29-1	CSVVPRGEGQPQHF	TGCAGCGTTGTTCCGCGAGGGGAGGGGCAGCCCCAGCATTTT
TRBJ1-3	few	.	TRBV11-2	CASSSPKEGNTIYF	TGTGCCAGCAGCTCTCCTAAGGAGGGAAACACCATATATTTT
TRBJ2-7	.	TRBD2	TRBV29-1	CSVGGLGTYEQYF	TGCAGCGTTGGAGGACTAGGGACCTACGAGCAGTACTTC
TRBJ1-5	.	TRBD1	TRBV4-1	CASSQVQGAIGVGQPQHF	TGCGCCAGCAGCCAAGTCCAGGGGGCAATAGGTGTGGGACAGCCCCAGCATTTT
TRBJ2-7	few	.	TRBV5-4	CASSSGEGHSSYEQYF	TGTGCCAGCAGCTCCGGAGAGGGACACTCATCCTACGAGCAGTACTTC
TRBJ2-2	once	TRBD2	TRBV5-1	CASSLAGLAVNTGELFF	TGCGCCAGCAGCTTGGCCGGACTAGCGGTGAACACCGGGGAGCTGTTTTTT
TRBJ1-2	.	TRBD1	TRBV7-2	CASSPGQGAYGYTF	TGTGCCAGCAGTCCAGGACAGGGCGCCTATGGCTACACCTTC
TRBJ1-3	.	.	TRBV18	CASSSGRGNSGNTIYF	TGTGCCAGCTCATCCGGACGGGGAAACTCTGGAAACACCATATATTTT
TRBJ2-2	.	TRBD1	TRBV7-6	CASRSTGVVNTGELFF	TGTGCCAGCAGATCGACAGGGGTCGTTAACACCGGGGAGCTGTTTTTT
TRBJ1-2	.	TRBD1	TRBV29-1	CSVWQGAIGYTF	TGCAGCGTCTGGCAGGGGGCGATTGGCTACACCTTC
TRBJ2-5	once	.	TRBV5-6	CASSLWLETQYF	TGTGCCAGCAGCTTGTGGTTAGAGACCCAGTACTTC
TRBJ1-1	.	.	TRBV6-1	CASSEYRAFF	TGTGCCAGCAGTGAATACCGCGCTTTCTTT
TRBJ1-2	few	TRBD1	TRBV11-2	CASSLNPGTDQNYGYTF	TGTGCCAGCAGCTTAAACCCTGGGACAGATCAGAACTATGGCTACACCTTC
TRBJ2-4	few	.	TRBV6-1	CASRGRYDHYF	TGTGCCAGCAGGGGACGCTACGATCATTACTTC
TRBJ1-1	few	.	TRBV4-1	CASSQGLLGHGEAFF	TGCGCCAGCAGCCAAGGGCTTTTAGGTCACGGAGAAGCTTTCTTT
TRBJ1-5	.	.	TRBV27	CASSPWVAVDSNQPQHF	TGTGCCAGCAGTCCCTGGGTGGCAGTTGATAGCAATCAGCCCCAGCATTTT
TRBJ1-2	few	.	TRBV28	CASSFQGDRYGYTF	TGTGCCAGCAGTTTTCAAGGGGACCGCTATGGCTACACCTTC
TRBJ2-2	.	TRBD1	TRBV7-9	CASQRQGAGTGELFF	TGTGCCAGCCAGCGCCAGGGGGCAGGGACCGGGGAGCTGTTTTTT
TRBJ2-5	once	TRBD2	TRBV5-1	CASSVAVAGEGETQYF	TGCGCCAGCAGCGTGGCGGTAGCGGGAGAGGGGGAGACCCAGTACTTC
TRBJ1-1	.	.	TRBV28	CASSPGNWNTEAFF	TGTGCCAGCAGTCCAGGGAATTGGAACACTGAAGCTTTCTTT
TRBJ2-1	few	TRBD2	TRBV4-1	CASSQGGGSSYNEQFF	TGCGCCAGCAGCCAAGGGGGAGGGAGCTCCTACAATGAGCAGTTCTTC
TRBJ1-2	.	.	TRBV7-2	CASSLVRGYTF	TGTGCCAGCAGCTTAGTTCGTGGCTACACCTTC
TRBJ2-7	.	TRBD2	TRBV27	CASRRGISNEQYF	TGTGCCAGCAGGCGGGGGATATCAAACGAGCAGTACTTC
TRBJ2-7	once	.	TRBV5-6	CASSLAFGRSSYEQYF	TGTGCCAGCAGCTTGGCCTTCGGAAGAAGCTCCTACGAGCAGTACTTC
TRBJ1-1	.	TRBD1	TRBV5-1	CASSSGQGLRNTEAFF	TGCGCCAGCAGCTCTGGACAGGGTCTCAGAAACACTGAAGCTTTCTTT
TRBJ2-4	.	.	TRBV5-1	CASSLLGAKNIQYF	TGCGCCAGCAGCTTGTTGGGCGCCAAAAACATTCAGTACTTC
TRBJ2-7	.	TRBD2	TRBV10-3	CAISESMTSEDYEQYF	TGTGCCATCAGTGAGTCGATGACTAGCGAGGATTACGAGCAGTACTTC
TRBJ2-7	few	TRBD1	TRBV5-1	CASSLVGTGAYEQYF	TGCGCCAGCAGCTTGGTTGGGACAGGGGCATACGAGCAGTACTTC
TRBJ1-1	.	.	TRBV11-2	CASRRPGRRSTEAFF	TGTGCCAGCAGACGACCCGGACGGAGGAGCACTGAAGCTTTCTTT
TRBJ2-7	.	TRBD2	TRBV6-5	CASRRLAGGYEQYF	TGTGCCAGCAGAAGACTAGCGGGAGGCTACGAGCAGTACTTC
TRBJ1-1	few	.	TRBV2	CASRGGETVTEAFF	TGTGCCAGCAGGGGCGGAGAGACCGTCACTGAAGCTTTCTTT
TRBJ1-4	.	.	TRBV5-1	CASSLAPGSEEKLFF	TGCGCCAGCAGCTTGGCTCCAGGGTCAGAGGAAAAACTGTTTTTT
TRBJ1-4	.	.	TRBV30	CAWSGRGNEKLFF	TGTGCCTGGAGTGGCAGGGGTAATGAAAAACTGTTTTTT
TRBJ1-3	.	TRBD1	TRBV5-1	CASSSGTEGNTIYF	TGCGCCAGCAGCTCTGGGACAGAAGGAAACACCATATATTTT
TRBJ1-3	.	TRBD1	TRBV25-1	CASSAGTGSSGNTIYF	TGTGCCAGCAGTGCAGGGACAGGGTCCTCTGGAAACACCATATATTTT
TRBJ2-7	.	TRBD2	TRBV4-2	CASSRRVAGGDEQYF	TGTGCCAGCAGCCGTAGAGTAGCGGGAGGGGACGAGCAGTACTTC
TRBJ1-2	.	.	TRBV19	CASSQGSPYGYTF	TGTGCCAGTAGTCAAGGGAGTCCTTATGGCTACACCTTC
TRBJ1-5	.	.	TRBV28	CASRRGYSNQPQHF	TGTGCCAGCAGACGGGGTTATAGCAATCAGCCCCAGCATTTT
TRBJ2-1	.	TRBD2	TRBV6-6	CASRNVAGGLYNEQFF	TGTGCCAGCAGGAACGTAGCGGGAGGACTCTACAATGAGCAGTTCTTC
TRBJ2-3	.	.	TRBV6-1	CASSDATAPTKQYF	TGTGCCAGCAGTGATGCGACGGCGCCCACGAAGCAGTATTTT
TRBJ2-7	.	.	TRBV7-6	CASSLAGPSAAEQYF	TGTGCCAGCAGCTTAGCAGGCCCCTCAGCGGCCGAGCAGTACTTC
TRBJ2-6	few	TRBD1	TRBV2	CASSGDRVLSGANVLTF	TGTGCCAGCAGTGGAGACAGGGTATTATCTGGGGCCAACGTCCTGACTTTC
TRBJ1-4	.	.	TRBV6-6	CASSLGGSTNEKLFF	TGTGCCAGCAGCCTAGGAGGGTCCACTAATGAAAAACTGTTTTTT
TRBJ1-3	.	TRBD1	TRBV7-9	CASSTDREAGNTIYF	TGTGCCAGCAGCACCGACAGGGAGGCTGGAAACACCATATATTTT
TRBJ1-4	.	.	TRBV6-1	CASSEFEGRIEKLFF	TGTGCCAGCAGTGAATTCGAGGGGAGGATTGAAAAACTGTTTTTT
TRBJ2-7	.	TRBD1	TRBV6-1	CASSEVPGQGPYEQYF	TGTGCCAGCAGTGAAGTTCCGGGACAGGGGCCCTACGAGCAGTACTTC
TRBJ2-7	once	.	TRBV11-1	CASSFSEGTYEQYF	TGTGCCAGCAGCTTTTCCGAGGGAACCTACGAGCAGTACTTC
TRBJ2-1	once	.	TRBV25-1	CASSDPGTASNEQFF	TGTGCCAGCAGTGACCCCGGGACTGCCTCCAATGAGCAGTTCTTC
TRBJ1-2	once	.	TRBV5-1	CASSLDGRDYGYTF	TGCGCCAGCAGCTTGGATGGGAGAGACTATGGCTACACCTTC
TRBJ2-2	.	.	TRBV6-6	CASRPLQGNTGELFF	TGTGCCAGCAGACCCCTACAGGGAAACACCGGGGAGCTGTTTTTT
TRBJ2-5	.	TRBD2	TRBV19	CASSRGSGLQETQYF	TGTGCCAGTAGTAGGGGATCGGGACTACAAGAGACCCAGTACTTC